The 10 T cell receptor beta chains given below trace back to one sample, sequenced in a study of siplizumab effects on memory and regulatory T cells. For these TCRs, the target antigens are not known. Coculturing at 37°C lasted about 6 days for the mixed lymphocyte reaction cells. Only in-frame clones appear in the TCRdb table, and some are missing; sequencing was by immunoSEQ multiplex PCR. The sample includes about 13,000 clones, 30% to 50% of them seen just once. The material sequenced was CFSE-low (dividing) CD8+ T cells sorted from an allogeneic mixed lymphocyte reaction. The source is a human donor in good health; the cells came from an allogeneic mixed lymphocyte reaction.

This clone was seen once. The V and J genes are TRBV5-1 and TRBJ2-3, with 7 bases matching TRBD1. CDR1 SGHRS and CDR2 YFSETQ come from the germline V gene. CDR3 size: 17 residues. V was pared by 4 bases and J by 4 bases, with 15 bases of the junction left unmatched. The CDR3 reads CASSGRTGPHVADTQYF. CDR3 coding DNA: TGCGCCAGCAGCGGACGGACAGGCCCGCACGTTGCAGATACGCAGTATTTT.

By frequency in the sample, this clone is medium-sized. V gene TRBV11-2 combines with J gene TRBJ1-4; D gene unclear. CDR3 length equals 11 residues. The germline V gene has CDR1 SGHAT and CDR2 FQNNGV. The V gene lost 3 bases and the J gene lost 8 bases, with 4 bases spanning the gap. Written as DNA, the CDR3 is TGTGCCAGCAGCTTTACCGAAAAACTGTTTTTT. Protein: CASSFTEKLFF. The full variable domain, in which reference TRBV11-2 and TRBJ1-4 provide the parts outside the CDR3, is EAGVAQSPRYKIIEKRQSVAFWCNPISGHATLYWYQQILGQGPKLLIQFQNNGVVDDSQLPKDRFSAERLKGVDSTLKIQPAKLEDSAVYLCASSFTEKLFFGSGTQLSVL.

This clone was recorded once. The V gene is TRBV28, the J gene TRBJ1-2; 7 bases fit TRBD1. The CDR3 has 13 residues. Germline V gene lookup returns CDR1 MDHEN and CDR2 SYDVKM. Trimming took 5 bases from V and 5 from J; bases not matched to a gene: 5. In DNA, the CDR3 is TGTGCCAGCAGTCTGACAGGGTCATATGGCTACACCTTC. It translates to CASSLTGSYGYTF.

The chain recombines TRBV7-9 with TRBJ1-5, with a possible D match to TRBD1 (5 bases). With 7 bases removed from V and 8 bases from J, the gap between germline ends came to 21 bases. This CDR3 has 15 residues. Germline V gene sequence: CDR1 SEHNR, CDR2 FQNEAQ (reference sequence). The CDR3 spells CASTGGGTLGEPQHF. CDR3 DNA: TGTGCCAGCACCGGGGGGGGTACTCTAGGGGAGCCCCAGCATTTT.

This clone was seen repeatedly, ten times or more. The chain carries TRBV7-9 and TRBJ2-3; no definite D call. The CDR3 consists of 13 residues. Trimming stripped 1 base from V and 0 bases from J, with 2 bases between. Germline-derived CDR1 and CDR2 are SEHNR and FQNEAQ (reference sequence). DNA of the CDR3: TGTGCCAGCAGCTTAGAGAGCACAGATACGCAGTATTTT. This translates into CASSLESTDTQYF.

In this sample, this clone turned up many times. This chain connects TRBV4-2 to TRBJ1-1; 9 bases fit TRBD1. Germline V gene data show CDR1 as LGHNA and CDR2 as YNFKEQ. This CDR3 has 14 residues. The V segment lost 7 bases and the J segment 5 bases; nucleotides outside the gene matches: 8. CDR3 in amino acids: CASKYRGQRTEAFF. CDR3 nucleotide sequence: TGTGCCAGCAAATACAGGGGGCAGCGAACTGAAGCTTTCTTT.

The chain combines TRBV4-1 with TRBJ2-3; no definite D call. The V gene lost 2 bases and the J gene lost 0 bases, with 9 bases spanning the gap. The CDR3 is 15 residues long. CDR1 and CDR2 from the germline V gene are MGHRA and YSYEKL. As DNA, the CDR3 is TGCGCCAGCAGCCAAATTGCAGGCAGCACAGATACGCAGTATTTT. Translated, it gives CASSQIAGSTDTQYF.

The chain is built from TRBV13 and TRBJ2-3, with D possibly being TRBD2 (7 bases). The germline V and J ends were trimmed by 2 bases and 5 bases, with 14 bases remaining between them. There are 15 residues in the CDR3. Germline V gene sequence: CDR1 PRHDT, CDR2 FYEKMQ (reference sequence). The CDR3 protein is CASSLSPGGEDTQYF. The CDR3 coding sequence is TGTGCCAGCAGCTTATCCCCGGGGGGCGAAGATACGCAGTATTTT.

This clone was counted only a few times. The V call is TRBV27, the J call TRBJ2-1; 8 bases line up with TRBD2. The CDR3 spans 15 residues. With 3 bases clipped from V and 10 bases from J, the junction kept 11 bases outside the gene matches. Germline CDR1 and CDR2: MNHEY and SMNVEV (reference sequence). This chain's CDR3 is CASSFGLAGSREQFF. CDR3 nucleotide sequence: TGTGCCAGCAGTTTCGGGCTAGCGGGCTCCCGGGAGCAGTTCTTC.

This clone counts as medium-sized. The gene calls are TRBV29-1 and TRBJ1-2; the match to TRBD1 covers 8 bases. With V trimmed by 0 bases and J by 4 bases, 4 bases remained unmatched. The CDR3 length is 14 residues. CDR1 and CDR2 (germline): SQVTM, ANQGSEA. As DNA, the CDR3 is TGCAGCGTTGAAGATCAGGGGGCTGGCTATGGCTACACCTTC. This sequence encodes CSVEDQGAGYGYTF.